This TCR beta chain was identified in a study of regulatory T cells in long-lasting Graves disease. General study points: Thyroid tissue was not studied; only peripheral blood was. With persistent disease, TRBV28, TRBJ1-2 and TRBJ2-5 were the favored segments. New patients shared 970 or so public clonotypes, and persistent patients shared more, with fewer than 3,500.

HTBI primers from iRepertoire and Arm-PCR of CDR3 regions yielded the TCR beta libraries. A single record per CDR3 protein comes from TCRdb applying MiXCR to the multiplex PCR reads. The repertoire includes about 360,000 distinct CDR3 sequences, 15% to 20% of them detected once, and 20% sits in the top ten. This clonotype was picked up a small number of times. Its matching antigen is unknown. The germline V gene encodes CDR1 LGHNT and CDR2 FRNRAP. The CDR3 sequence is 13 residues long. Trimming removed 6 bases from V and 4 bases from J, with 10 bases in between. Time point reported: newly diagnosed GD, antithyroid drugs for less than 3 months. PBMC-extracted RNA yielded the TCR library. This sample was also put to use in a study of T cells in Graves' hyperthyroidism and ophthalmopathy.

This chain links TRBV12-5 with TRBJ2-1, with D maybe TRBD1 (5 bases). The sample here was peripheral blood mononuclear cells (PBMCs), taken at new diagnosis, from a patient treated with antithyroid drugs. This clonotype was obtained from a woman in her late teens or twenties with Graves disease. The CDR3 DNA is TGTGCTAGTGGGTTGACAGCATACAATGAGCAGTTCTTC. This gives the protein CASGLTAYNEQFF.